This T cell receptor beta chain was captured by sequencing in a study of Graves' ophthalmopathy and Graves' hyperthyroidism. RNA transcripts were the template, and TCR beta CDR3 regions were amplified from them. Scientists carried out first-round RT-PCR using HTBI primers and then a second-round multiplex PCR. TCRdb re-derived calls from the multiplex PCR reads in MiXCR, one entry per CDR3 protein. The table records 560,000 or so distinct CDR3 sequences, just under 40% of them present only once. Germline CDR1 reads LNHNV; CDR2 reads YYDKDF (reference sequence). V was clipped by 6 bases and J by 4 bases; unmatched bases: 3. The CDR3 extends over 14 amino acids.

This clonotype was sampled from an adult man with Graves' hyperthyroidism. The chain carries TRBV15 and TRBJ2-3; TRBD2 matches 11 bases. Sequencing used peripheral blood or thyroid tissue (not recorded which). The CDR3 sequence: CATSRGLAADTQYF. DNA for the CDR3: TGTGCCACCAGTAGGGGACTAGCGGCAGATACGCAGTATTTT.